This T cell receptor beta chain stems from a study of T cell responses to AZD1222 COVID-19 vaccine. The repertoire was sequenced with immunoSEQ multiplex PCR; TCRdb's copy has only in-frame clones and lacks some. The sample holds some 130,000 clones; 75% to 90% are singletons and the top ten take 4.1%. V lost 6 bases, J lost 6 bases, and 15 bases lay in between. The CDR3 length is 14 residues. The germline V gene has CDR1 LNHDA and CDR2 SQIVND (reference sequence). The origin of this receptor is an adult in good health. Sequenced here: peripheral blood, sampled on day 0 of AZD1222 vaccination. The chain carries TRBV19 and TRBJ1-5; tentative D call: TRBD1 (6 bases). The CDR3 is CASSWPGAIQPQHF. The DNA for the CDR3 is TGTGCCAGTAGCTGGCCGGGGGCGATTCAGCCCCAGCATTTT. Together with reference TRBV19 and TRBJ1-5, the CDR3 gives the full variable domain: DGGITQSPKYLFRKEGQNVTLSCEQNLNHDAMYWYRQDPGQGLRLIYYSQIVNDFQKGDIAEGYSVSREKKESFPLTVTSAQKNPTAFYLCASSWPGAIQPQHFGDGTRLSIL.